The clone carrying this TCR beta chain was counted a few times. The target antigen is unknown. TCRdb called the 5' RACE reads again in MiXCR, with one record for every CDR3 protein. The table has 150,000 to 200,000 distinct CDR3 sequences, approximately 20% seen once. The V gene's germline CDR1 is ENHRY and CDR2 SYGVKD. This CDR3 is 17 amino acids long. Trimming at V came to 7 bases and at J to 2 bases, leaving 13 bases not matched to a gene. The record originates from a study of CD8 T cells in ankylosing spondylitis. Study-wide results and caveats: Previous work reported some of these motif variants in the synovial fluid and blood of reactive arthritis.

Material: blood, either unsorted or a sorted T cell fraction (not recorded which). This receptor was obtained from a male donor with ankylosing spondylitis or in good health (not recorded which). The chain combines TRBV10-3 with TRBJ1-1; 10 bases fit TRBD1. CDR3 DNA sequence: TGTGCCATCAATGCGGGGACAGGGGCCGGTAAAAACACTGAAGCTTTCTTT. Residues: CAINAGTGAGKNTEAFF.